The 19 T cell receptor beta chains presented below share a single source sample, sequenced in a study of T cell responses to AZD1222 COVID-19 vaccine. The table came from immunoSEQ multiplex PCR; TCRdb's copy has only in-frame clones and leaves some out. The sample has 50,000 to 70,000 clones; 86% are singletons. Sequences were derived from peripheral blood, sampled 28 days after the second AZD1222 dose. The source is an adult who received the AZD1222 COVID-19 vaccine.

The gene calls are TRBV7-2 and TRBJ1-5, with D maybe TRBD1 (5 bases). This CDR3 has 14 residues. Between the trimmed V and J ends, which lost 6 bases and 4 bases, there was a span of 13 bases. CDR1 and CDR2 from the germline V gene are SGHTA and FQGNSA. CDR3 DNA sequence: TGTGCCAGCAGTCCCGGGGCTCGAAATCAGCCCCAGCATTTT. Protein product: CASSPGARNQPQHF.

This clone was seen only a few times. The chain joins TRBV15 to TRBJ1-2; D gene uncertain. Germline loops: CDR1 LNHNV, CDR2 YYDKDF (reference sequence). The CDR3 has 15 residues. Deletions cut 0 bases from V and 8 bases from J, with 16 bases between. The chain's CDR3 is CATSRDRGSARGYTF. CDR3 in DNA: TGTGCCACCAGCAGAGATCGAGGGTCCGCGAGGGGCTACACCTTC.

V usage is TRBV7-2 and J usage is TRBJ1-4; D perhaps matches TRBD1 (5 bases). Germline V lookup: CDR1 SGHTA, CDR2 FQGNSA. The CDR3 loop spans 14 amino acids. Trimming removed 5 bases at V and 4 bases at J, with 11 bases between. Here the CDR3 reads CASSTWDLNEKLFF. The CDR3 DNA reads TGTGCCAGCAGCACCTGGGACCTTAATGAAAAACTGTTTTTT.

V usage is TRBV19 and J usage is TRBJ1-2, with unresolved D. The CDR3 is made up of 14 amino acids. Trimming removed 7 bases from V and 8 bases from J, with 20 bases in between. CDR1 LNHDA and CDR2 SQIVND come from the germline V gene (reference sequence). The CDR3 DNA reads TGTGCCAGTATGAAGAGCGGGCGGCCTGAGGGCTACACCTTC. As protein: CASMKSGRPEGYTF.

The rearrangement links TRBV28 to TRBJ1-2; tentative D call: TRBD1 (5 bases). The CDR3 spans 13 residues. The germline V gene encodes CDR1 MDHEN and CDR2 SYDVKM. The V end was cut by 8 bases, the J end by 4 bases, with 14 bases between. In DNA, the CDR3 is TGTGCCAGCCGATTTCAGGGTTCCTATGGCTACACCTTC. It is translated as CASRFQGSYGYTF.

This clone was seen once. CDR3 loop: CASSQPGRNNLYEQYF. DNA of the CDR3: TGCGCCAGCAGCCAACCGGGACGAAATAACCTCTACGAGCAGTACTTC. The chain employs TRBV4-1 and TRBJ2-7; D possibly uses TRBD1 or TRBD2 (5 bases each). The V and J ends lost 2 bases and 3 bases respectively, with 17 bases between them. In germline, CDR1 is MGHRA, CDR2 YSYEKL. The length of the CDR3 is 16 residues.

This chain uses TRBV4-3 with TRBJ1-2; D is unresolved. The germline V and J ends were trimmed by 1 base and 8 bases, with 20 bases remaining between them. Germline V lookup: CDR1 LGHNA, CDR2 YSLEER. The CDR3 runs 16 residues. In DNA, the CDR3 is TGCGCCAGCAGCCAAGGGCTAACACGTCCTACTGGGGGCTACACCTTC. This translates into CASSQGLTRPTGGYTF.

This chain links TRBV7-9 with TRBJ2-7; D perhaps matches TRBD2 (6 bases). Germline loops: CDR1 SEHNR, CDR2 FQNEAQ (reference sequence). CDR3 length: 17 amino acids. V lost 7 bases to trimming and J lost 0 bases, with 22 bases between them. CDR3 sequence (DNA): TGTGCCAGCACCCCGTTCGGGGAGGAGGCCCTCTCCTACGAGCAGTACTTC. Protein product: CASTPFGEEALSYEQYF.

The sample holds one count of this clone. V is TRBV5-1 and J is TRBJ2-5; D gene unclear. The CDR3 sequence is 12 residues long. V gave up 3 bases and J gave up 1 base, with 4 bases separating them. Germline values: CDR1 SGHRS, CDR2 YFSETQ. CDR3 bases: TGCGCCAGCAGCTCGGGCCAAGAGACCCAGTACTTC. The encoded protein is CASSSGQETQYF.

The chain joins TRBV3-1 (or the pseudogene TRBV3-2) to TRBJ2-3, with 8 nucleotides matching TRBD1. Germline lookup yields CDR1 LGHDT and CDR2 YNNKEL (reference sequence). The junction had 2 bases not matched to a gene; V was cut back by 5 bases and J by 1 base. There are 14 residues in the CDR3. DNA of the CDR3: TGTGCCAGCAGCAACAGGGGGGGCACAGATACGCAGTATTTT. This gives the protein CASSNRGGTDTQYF.

The rearrangement links TRBV10-3 to TRBJ2-7; 9 nucleotides align to TRBD2. Germline loops: CDR1 ENHRY, CDR2 SYGVKD. The CDR3 runs to 15 residues. The V segment lost 6 bases and the J segment 1 base; nucleotides outside the gene matches: 7. The CDR3 here is CAISSGLAGSYEQYF. In nucleotides, the CDR3 is TGTGCCATCAGCTCGGGTCTAGCGGGGTCCTACGAGCAGTACTTC.

The J gene is TRBJ1-5, the V gene TRBV30, with a weak D call TRBD1 (6 bases). The CDR3 contains 13 residues. V lost 2 bases, J lost 2 bases, and 7 bases lay in between. Germline assignment: CDR1 GTSNPN and CDR2 SVGIG (reference sequence). As DNA, the CDR3 is TGTGCCTGGAGTTCAGGGGGCAATCAGCCCCAGCATTTT. It is translated as CAWSSGGNQPQHF. Full variable domain (missing parts from reference TRBV30 and TRBJ1-5): SQTIHQWPATLVQPVGSPLSLECTVEGTSNPNLYWYRQAAGRGLQLLFYSVGIGQISSEVPQNLSASRPQDRQFILSSKKLLLSDSGFYLCAWSSGGNQPQHFGDGTRLSIL.

Worth noting for this clone: A read error may produce the germline difference seen at one junction end. V gene TRBV27 combines with J gene TRBJ2-7; D not resolved. The CDR3 is 15 residues long. Germline V gene data show CDR1 as MNHEY and CDR2 as SMNVEV (reference sequence). CDR3 sequence (DNA): TGTGCCAGCCGTTTACACATCATCGGGTCCTACGAGCAGTACTTC. This sequence encodes CASRLHIIGSYEQYF.

In this sample, this clone turned up once. The V and J genes are TRBV27 and TRBJ2-6; possible D gene TRBD1, 6 bases. Per the germline V gene, CDR1 is MNHEY and CDR2 is SMNVEV (reference sequence). V was clipped by 6 bases and J by 1 base, with 16 bases between them. There are 17 residues in the CDR3. The CDR3 nucleotides are TGTGCCAGCAGGAAACAGGGTGGCCTTTCTGGGGCCAACGTCCTGACTTTC. This codes for CASRKQGGLSGANVLTF.

CDR3 nucleotide sequence: TGTGCCAGCAGCTTACAACTAGCGGGGGTTCTCAGCACAGATACGCAGTATTTT. Translating it yields CASSLQLAGVLSTDTQYF. V and J are TRBV5-5 and TRBJ2-3; 11 bases are shared with TRBD2. Germline V lookup: CDR1 SGHKS, CDR2 YYEKEE (reference sequence). After removal of 2 bases from V and 0 bases from J, the junction contained 8 bases not matched to a gene. This CDR3 is built from 18 residues.

The V and J genes are TRBV6-2 or TRBV6-3 and TRBJ1-4; D possibly corresponds to TRBD1 (5 bases). Trimming took off 5 bases at V and 10 bases at J, with 14 bases between the two ends. There are 13 residues in the CDR3. CDR1 is MNHEY, CDR2 SVGEGT, per germline. CDR3 loop: CASSRGGSGKLFF. DNA of the CDR3: TGTGCCAGCAGTCGTGGGGGTTCCGGAAAACTGTTTTTT.

The chain has TRBV6-5 and TRBJ1-6; D is uncertain. This CDR3 has 14 amino acids. Trimming stripped 0 bases from V and 13 bases from J, with 13 bases between. Germline V gene data show CDR1 as MNHEY and CDR2 as SVGAGI. Written as DNA, the CDR3 is TGTGCCAGCAGTTACTCGACGACACCACAGCCCCTCCACTTT. It translates to CASSYSTTPQPLHF.

CDR3 in DNA: TGCGCCAGCAGCGCAGGGGACAGGGGGATTACCGGGGAGCTGTTTTTT. Its translation: CASSAGDRGITGELFF. The chain employs TRBV5-1 and TRBJ2-2; 11 bases align to TRBD1. Trimming cost V 4 bases and J 5 bases; bases outside gene matches: 7. Per the germline V gene, CDR1 is SGHRS and CDR2 is YFSETQ. The CDR3 totals 16 residues.

This chain uses TRBV5-1 with TRBJ2-7; D could derive from TRBD1 or TRBD2 (6 bases each). This CDR3 has 16 residues. With 6 bases removed from V and 0 bases from J, the gap between germline ends came to 19 bases. Germline V CDR1 and CDR2: SGHRS, YFSETQ. The DNA for the CDR3 is TGCGCCAGCACCCTGAGGGGGACGGGGGACTCCTACGAGCAGTACTTC. Translated, it gives CASTLRGTGDSYEQYF.